The 5 T cell receptor beta chains below come from one sample, sequenced in a study of blood T cell repertoires in COVID-19. The table came from immunoSEQ multiplex PCR; TCRdb's copy has only in-frame clones and leaves some out. The sample includes roughly 200,000 clones, around 82% of them seen just once. The specimen sequenced was PBMCs or T cells enriched from blood (not recorded which). Receptor source: a man between 35 and 55 years old who had recovered from COVID-19.

The chain joins TRBV6-1 to TRBJ1-5; D remains ambiguous. The germline gives CDR1 MNHNS, CDR2 SASEGT. This CDR3 region has 14 residues. V was trimmed by 5 bases and J by 6 bases, leaving 14 bases between them. CDR3 nucleotides: TGTGCCAGCAGTCCCCGTAACCTCGGTCAGCCCCAGCATTTT. It yields the protein CASSPRNLGQPQHF.

V gene TRBV11-3 combines with J gene TRBJ2-3, with TRBD2 matching 11 bases. The junction had 6 bases not matched to a gene; V was cut back by 5 bases and J by 2 bases. The CDR3 has 16 residues. Germline lookup yields CDR1 SGHNT and CDR2 YENEEA. The CDR3 DNA reads as TGTGCCAGCAGCATAGGACTAGCGGGTGACACAGATACGCAGTATTTT. It is translated as CASSIGLAGDTDTQYF.

The V and J genes are TRBV7-9 and TRBJ2-1; 9 positions agree with TRBD1. The CDR3 contains 15 residues. Germline V gene sequence: CDR1 SEHNR, CDR2 FQNEAQ (reference sequence). Unmatched junction bases numbered 9, after V lost 5 bases and J lost 7 bases. The CDR3 sequence: CASSETGGAYNEQFF. DNA for the CDR3: TGTGCCAGCAGCGAAACAGGGGGCGCGTATAATGAGCAGTTCTTC.

The chain is built from TRBV6-1 and TRBJ2-1; no clear D. This CDR3 region has 14 residues. V gave up 2 bases and J gave up 5 bases, with 10 bases separating them. Germline V gene lookup returns CDR1 MNHNS and CDR2 SASEGT. The CDR3 reads CASSEFRLNNEQFF. Written as DNA, the CDR3 is TGTGCCAGCAGTGAATTTCGACTCAACAATGAGCAGTTCTTC.

The chain is built from TRBV20-1 and TRBJ2-2; D unresolved. V was shortened by 6 bases and J by 9 bases, with 11 bases between the two germline ends. The CDR3 runs to 11 residues. Germline V gene lookup returns CDR1 DFQATT and CDR2 SNEGSKA (reference sequence). The CDR3 nucleotides are TGCAGTGCCCAGAGAGGAAGGGAGCTGTTTTTT. Protein sequence: CSAQRGRELFF.